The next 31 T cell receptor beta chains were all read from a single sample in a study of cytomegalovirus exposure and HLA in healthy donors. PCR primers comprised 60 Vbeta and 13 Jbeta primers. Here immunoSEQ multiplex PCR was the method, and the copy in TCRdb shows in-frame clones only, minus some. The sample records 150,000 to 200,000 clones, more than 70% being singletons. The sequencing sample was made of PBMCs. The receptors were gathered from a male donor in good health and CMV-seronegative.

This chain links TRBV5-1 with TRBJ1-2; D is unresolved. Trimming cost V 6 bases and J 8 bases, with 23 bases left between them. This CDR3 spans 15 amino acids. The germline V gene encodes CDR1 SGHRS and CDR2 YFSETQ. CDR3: CASTGMGIFRRGYTF. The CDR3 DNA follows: TGCGCCAGCACCGGGATGGGCATCTTCCGGCGGGGCTACACCTTC.

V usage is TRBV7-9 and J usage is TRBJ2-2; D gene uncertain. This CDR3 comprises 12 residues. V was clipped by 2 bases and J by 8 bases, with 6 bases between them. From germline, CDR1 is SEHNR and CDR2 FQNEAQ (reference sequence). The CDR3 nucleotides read TGTGCCAGCAGCTTAAATAGTGGGGAGCTGTTTTTT. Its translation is CASSLNSGELFF.

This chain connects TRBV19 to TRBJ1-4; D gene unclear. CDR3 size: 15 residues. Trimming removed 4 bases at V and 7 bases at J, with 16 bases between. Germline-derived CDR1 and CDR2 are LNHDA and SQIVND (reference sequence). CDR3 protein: CASSTGSSLFEKLFF. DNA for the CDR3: TGTGCCAGTAGTACCGGGTCCTCATTATTTGAAAAACTGTTTTTT.

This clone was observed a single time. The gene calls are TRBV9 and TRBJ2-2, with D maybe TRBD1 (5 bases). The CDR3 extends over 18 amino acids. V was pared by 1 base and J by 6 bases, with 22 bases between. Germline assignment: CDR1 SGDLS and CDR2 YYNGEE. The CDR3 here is CASSVTLLARERSGELFF. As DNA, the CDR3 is TGTGCCAGCAGCGTAACCCTCTTGGCCAGGGAAAGATCCGGGGAGCTGTTTTTT. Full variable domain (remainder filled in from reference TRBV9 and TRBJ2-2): DSGVTQTPKHLITATGQRVTLRCSPRSGDLSVYWYQQSLDQGLQFLIQYYNGEERAKGNILERFSAQQFPDLHSELNLSSLELGDSALYFCASSVTLLARERSGELFFGEGSRLTVL.

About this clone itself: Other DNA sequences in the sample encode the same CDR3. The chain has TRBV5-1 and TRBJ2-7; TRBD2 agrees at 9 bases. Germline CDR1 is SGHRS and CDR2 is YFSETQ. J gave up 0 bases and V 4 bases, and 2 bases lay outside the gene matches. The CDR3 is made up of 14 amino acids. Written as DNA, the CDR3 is TGCGCCAGCAGCCTAGCGGGGAGCTCCTACGAGCAGTACTTC. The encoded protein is CASSLAGSSYEQYF.

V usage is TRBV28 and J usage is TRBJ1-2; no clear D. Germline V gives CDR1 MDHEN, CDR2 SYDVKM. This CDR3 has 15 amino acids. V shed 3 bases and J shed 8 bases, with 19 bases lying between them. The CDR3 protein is CASSFGVSQLRGYTF. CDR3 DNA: TGTGCCAGCAGTTTTGGTGTCAGCCAACTGAGGGGCTACACCTTC.

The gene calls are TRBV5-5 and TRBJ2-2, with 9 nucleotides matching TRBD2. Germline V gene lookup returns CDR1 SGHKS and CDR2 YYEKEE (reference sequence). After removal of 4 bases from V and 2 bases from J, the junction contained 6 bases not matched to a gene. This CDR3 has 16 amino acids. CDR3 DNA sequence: TGTGCCAGCAGCCAACTAGCGGGCCCTAACACCGGGGAGCTGTTTTTT. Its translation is CASSQLAGPNTGELFF.

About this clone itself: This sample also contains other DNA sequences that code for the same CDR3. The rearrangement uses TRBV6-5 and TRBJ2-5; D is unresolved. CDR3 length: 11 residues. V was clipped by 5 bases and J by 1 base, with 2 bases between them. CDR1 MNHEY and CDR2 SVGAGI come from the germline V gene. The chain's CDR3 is CASSLQETQYF. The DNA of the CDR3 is TGTGCCAGCAGTCTCCAAGAGACCCAGTACTTC.

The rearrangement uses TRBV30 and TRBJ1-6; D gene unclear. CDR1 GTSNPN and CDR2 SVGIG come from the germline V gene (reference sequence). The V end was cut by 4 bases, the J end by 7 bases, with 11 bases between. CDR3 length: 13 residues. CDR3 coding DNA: TGTGCCTGGAACCCTAGAGGAAATTCACCCCTCCACTTT. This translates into CAWNPRGNSPLHF.

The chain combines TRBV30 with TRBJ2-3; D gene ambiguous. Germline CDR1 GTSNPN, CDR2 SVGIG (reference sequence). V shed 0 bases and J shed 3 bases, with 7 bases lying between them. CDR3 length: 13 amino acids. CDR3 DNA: TGTGCCTGGAGTGTACTCTTTACAGATACGCAGTATTTT. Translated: CAWSVLFTDTQYF.

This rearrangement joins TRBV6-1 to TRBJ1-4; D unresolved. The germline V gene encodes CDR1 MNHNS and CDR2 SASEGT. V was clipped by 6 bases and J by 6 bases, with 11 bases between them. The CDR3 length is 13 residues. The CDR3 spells CASSLVEDEKLFF. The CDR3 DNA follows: TGTGCCAGCAGCCTGGTTGAGGATGAAAAACTGTTTTTT.

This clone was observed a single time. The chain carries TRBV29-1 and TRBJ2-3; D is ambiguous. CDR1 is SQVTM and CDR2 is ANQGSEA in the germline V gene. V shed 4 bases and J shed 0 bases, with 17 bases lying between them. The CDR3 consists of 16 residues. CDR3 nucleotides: TGCAGCGTTGTAACCCCCGGCCGAGGCAGCACAGATACGCAGTATTTT. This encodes CSVVTPGRGSTDTQYF.

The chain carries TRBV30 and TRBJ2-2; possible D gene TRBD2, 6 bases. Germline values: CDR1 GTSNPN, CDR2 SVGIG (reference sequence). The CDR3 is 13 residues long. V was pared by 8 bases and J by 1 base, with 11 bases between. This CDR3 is CAGTGENTGELFF. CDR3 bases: TGTGCCGGGACGGGGGAGAACACCGGGGAGCTGTTTTTT.

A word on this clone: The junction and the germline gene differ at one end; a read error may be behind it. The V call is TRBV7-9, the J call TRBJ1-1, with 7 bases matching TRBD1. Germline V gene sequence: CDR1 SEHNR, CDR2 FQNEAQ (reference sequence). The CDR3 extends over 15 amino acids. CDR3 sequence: CSSSPQGGKNTEAFF. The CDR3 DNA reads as TGTTCCAGCAGCCCTCAGGGGGGCAAGAACACTGAAGCTTTCTTT.

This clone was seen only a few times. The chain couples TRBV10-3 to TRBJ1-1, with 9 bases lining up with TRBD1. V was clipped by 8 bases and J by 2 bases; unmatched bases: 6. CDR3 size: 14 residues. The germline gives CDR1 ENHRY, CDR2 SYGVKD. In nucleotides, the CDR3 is TGTGCCATCTGGACAGGGGCATCCAACACTGAAGCTTTCTTT. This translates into CAIWTGASNTEAFF.

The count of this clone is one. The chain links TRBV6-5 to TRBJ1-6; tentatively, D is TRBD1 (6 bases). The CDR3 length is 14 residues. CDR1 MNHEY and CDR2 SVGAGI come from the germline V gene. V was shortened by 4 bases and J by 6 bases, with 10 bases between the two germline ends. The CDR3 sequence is CASSWGQPNSPLHF. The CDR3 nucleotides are TGTGCCAGCAGTTGGGGGCAGCCTAATTCACCCCTCCACTTT.

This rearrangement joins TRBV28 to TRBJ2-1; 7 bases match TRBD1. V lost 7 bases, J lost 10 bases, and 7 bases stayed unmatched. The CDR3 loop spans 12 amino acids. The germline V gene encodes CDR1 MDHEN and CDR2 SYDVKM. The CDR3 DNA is TGTGCCAGCAAGACAGGGACCAGAGAGCAGTTCTTC. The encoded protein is CASKTGTREQFF.

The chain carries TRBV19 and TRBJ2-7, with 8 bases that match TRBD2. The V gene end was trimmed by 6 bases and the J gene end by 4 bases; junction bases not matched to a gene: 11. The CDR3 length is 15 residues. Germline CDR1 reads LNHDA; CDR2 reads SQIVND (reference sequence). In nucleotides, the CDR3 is TGTGCCAGTAGGATGGTCGGCGGGAGGTCTTACGAGCAGTACTTC. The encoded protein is CASRMVGGRSYEQYF.

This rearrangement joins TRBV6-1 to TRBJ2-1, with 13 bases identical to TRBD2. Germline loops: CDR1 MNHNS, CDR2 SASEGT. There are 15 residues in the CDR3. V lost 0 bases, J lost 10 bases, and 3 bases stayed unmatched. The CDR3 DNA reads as TGTGCCAGCAGTGAAGCGCCGACTAGCGGGAGGGAGCAGTTCTTC. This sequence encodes CASSEAPTSGREQFF.

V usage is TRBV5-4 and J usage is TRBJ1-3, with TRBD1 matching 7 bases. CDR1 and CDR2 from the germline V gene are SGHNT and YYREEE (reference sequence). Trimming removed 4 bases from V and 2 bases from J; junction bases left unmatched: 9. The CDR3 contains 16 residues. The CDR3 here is CASSLRVGGAGNTIYF. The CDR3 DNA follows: TGTGCCAGCAGCCTCCGTGTAGGGGGCGCTGGAAACACCATATATTTT.

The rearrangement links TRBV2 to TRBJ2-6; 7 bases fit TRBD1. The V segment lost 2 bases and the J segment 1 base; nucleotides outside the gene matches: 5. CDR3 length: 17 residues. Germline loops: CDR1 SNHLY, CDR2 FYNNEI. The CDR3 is CASSERQGRSGANVLTF. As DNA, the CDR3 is TGTGCCAGCAGTGAAAGACAGGGCCGGTCTGGGGCCAACGTCCTGACTTTC.

CDR3 DNA sequence: TGCGCCAGCAGCTCTTCAACTAGCGGCTACTCCTACGAGCAGTACTTC. Translated, it gives CASSSSTSGYSYEQYF. The J gene is TRBJ2-5, the V gene TRBV4-1; 8 bases are a match to TRBD2. The J call may be faulty, since TRBJ2-7 better matches the DNA end. The germline gives CDR1 MGHRA, CDR2 YSYEKL. CDR3 length: 16 residues.

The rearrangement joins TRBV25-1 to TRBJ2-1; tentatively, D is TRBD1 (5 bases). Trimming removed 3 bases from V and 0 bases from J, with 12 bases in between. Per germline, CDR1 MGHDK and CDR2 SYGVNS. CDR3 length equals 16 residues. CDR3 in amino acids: CASSDTGSNSYNEQFF. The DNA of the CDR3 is TGTGCCAGCAGTGATACAGGTTCCAACTCCTACAATGAGCAGTTCTTC.

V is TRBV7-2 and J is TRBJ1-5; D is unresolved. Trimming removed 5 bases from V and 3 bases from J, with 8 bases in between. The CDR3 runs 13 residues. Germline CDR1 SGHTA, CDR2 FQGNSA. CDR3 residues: CASSLQYNQPQHF. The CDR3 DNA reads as TGTGCCAGCAGCCTCCAGTACAATCAGCCCCAGCATTTT.

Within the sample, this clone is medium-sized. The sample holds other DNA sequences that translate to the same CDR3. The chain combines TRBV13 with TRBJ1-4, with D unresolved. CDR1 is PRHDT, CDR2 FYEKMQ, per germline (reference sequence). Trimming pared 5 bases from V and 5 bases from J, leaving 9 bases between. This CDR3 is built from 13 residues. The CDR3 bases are TGTGCCAGCAGCCTCTCACGGAATGAAAAACTGTTTTTT. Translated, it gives CASSLSRNEKLFF.

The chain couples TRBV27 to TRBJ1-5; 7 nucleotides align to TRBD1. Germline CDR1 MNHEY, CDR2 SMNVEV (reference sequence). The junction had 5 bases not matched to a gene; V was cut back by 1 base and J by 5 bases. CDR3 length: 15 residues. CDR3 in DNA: TGTGCCAGCAGTTTATTGTCCAGGGGGGATCAGCCCCAGCATTTT. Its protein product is CASSLLSRGDQPQHF.

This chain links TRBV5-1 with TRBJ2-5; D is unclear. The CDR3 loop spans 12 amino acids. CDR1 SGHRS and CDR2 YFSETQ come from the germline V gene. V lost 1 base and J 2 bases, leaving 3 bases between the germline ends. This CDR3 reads CASSLSQETQYF. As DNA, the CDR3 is TGCGCCAGCAGCTTGTCACAAGAGACCCAGTACTTC.

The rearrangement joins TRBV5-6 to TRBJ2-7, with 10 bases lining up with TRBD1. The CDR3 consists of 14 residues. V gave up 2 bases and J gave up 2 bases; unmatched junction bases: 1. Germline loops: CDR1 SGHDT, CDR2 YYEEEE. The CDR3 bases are TGTGCCAGCAGCTTAGGGACAGGGGCCTACGAGCAGTACTTC. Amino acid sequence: CASSLGTGAYEQYF.

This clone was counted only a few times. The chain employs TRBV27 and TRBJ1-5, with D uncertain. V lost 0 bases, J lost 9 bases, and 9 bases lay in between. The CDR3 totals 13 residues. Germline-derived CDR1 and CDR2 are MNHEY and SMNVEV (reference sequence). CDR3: CASSLSRVLPQHF. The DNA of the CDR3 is TGTGCCAGCAGTTTATCGCGGGTTCTGCCCCAGCATTTT.

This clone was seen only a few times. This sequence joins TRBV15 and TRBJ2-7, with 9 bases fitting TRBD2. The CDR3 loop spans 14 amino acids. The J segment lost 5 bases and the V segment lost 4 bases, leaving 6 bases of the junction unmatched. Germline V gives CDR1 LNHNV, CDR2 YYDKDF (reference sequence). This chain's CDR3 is CATSIAGARNEQYF. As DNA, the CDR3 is TGTGCCACCAGCATAGCGGGGGCTCGTAACGAGCAGTACTTC.

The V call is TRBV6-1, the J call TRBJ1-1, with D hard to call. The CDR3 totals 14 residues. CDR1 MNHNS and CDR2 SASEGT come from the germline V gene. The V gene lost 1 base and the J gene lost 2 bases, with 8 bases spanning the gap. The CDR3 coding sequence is TGTGCCAGCAGTGAAGGAGGGCGAAACACTGAAGCTTTCTTT. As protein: CASSEGGRNTEAFF.